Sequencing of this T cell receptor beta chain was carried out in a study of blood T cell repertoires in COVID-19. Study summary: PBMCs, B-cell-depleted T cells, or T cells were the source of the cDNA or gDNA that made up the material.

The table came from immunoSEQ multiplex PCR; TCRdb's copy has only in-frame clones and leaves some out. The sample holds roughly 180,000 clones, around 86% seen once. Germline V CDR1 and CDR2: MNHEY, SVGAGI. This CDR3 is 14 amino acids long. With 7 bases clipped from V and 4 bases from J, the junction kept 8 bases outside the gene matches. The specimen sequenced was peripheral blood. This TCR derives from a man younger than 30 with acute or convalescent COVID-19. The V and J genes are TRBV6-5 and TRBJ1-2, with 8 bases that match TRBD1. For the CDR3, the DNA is TGTGCCAGCAAAACCGGACAGGGTCTCTATGGCTACACCTTC. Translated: CASKTGQGLYGYTF.